This T cell receptor (beta chain) comes out of a study of blood T cells in healthy people across ages. Study-wide results and limits: Roughly linearly, TCR beta diversity per million T cells fell as age increased.

On this clonotype itself: The target antigen is unknown.

Using a J-beta primer mix together with a sample-barcoded 5' primer, a second PCR was run for about 7 to 12 cycles. TCRdb independently ran MiXCR on the 5' RACE reads; one entry per CDR3 protein. Of approximately 2,000,000 distinct CDR3 sequences in the sample, roughly two fifths were seen once. The V gene's germline CDR1 is SGHKS and CDR2 YYEKEE (reference sequence). The CDR3 loop spans 13 amino acids. Trimming took off 1 base at V and 7 bases at J, with 9 bases between the two ends. This TCR was recovered from a human donor in good health. Input material: blood. The V gene is TRBV5-5, the J gene TRBJ1-5; D is undetermined. The CDR3 sequence: CASSLYMGQPQHF. DNA of the CDR3: TGTGCCAGCAGCTTGTACATGGGACAGCCCCAGCATTTT.